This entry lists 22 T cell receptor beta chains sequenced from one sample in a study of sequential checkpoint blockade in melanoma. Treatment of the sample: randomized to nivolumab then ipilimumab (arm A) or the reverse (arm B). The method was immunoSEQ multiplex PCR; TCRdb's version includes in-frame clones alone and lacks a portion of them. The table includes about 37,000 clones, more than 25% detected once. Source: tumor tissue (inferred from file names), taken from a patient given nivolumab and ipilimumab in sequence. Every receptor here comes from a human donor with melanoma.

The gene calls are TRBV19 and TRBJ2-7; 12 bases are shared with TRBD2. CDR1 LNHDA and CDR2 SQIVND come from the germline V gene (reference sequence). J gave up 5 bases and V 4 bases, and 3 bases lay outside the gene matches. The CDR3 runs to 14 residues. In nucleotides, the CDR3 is TGTGCCAGTAGTACCTGGACTAGCGGGAACGAGCAGTACTTC. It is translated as CASSTWTSGNEQYF.

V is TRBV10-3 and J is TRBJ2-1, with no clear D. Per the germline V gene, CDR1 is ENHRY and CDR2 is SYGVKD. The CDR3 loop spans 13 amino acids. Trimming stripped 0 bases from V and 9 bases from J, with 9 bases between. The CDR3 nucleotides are TGTGCCATCAGTGAGTCGGCTTACGGTGAGCAGTTCTTC. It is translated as CAISESAYGEQFF.

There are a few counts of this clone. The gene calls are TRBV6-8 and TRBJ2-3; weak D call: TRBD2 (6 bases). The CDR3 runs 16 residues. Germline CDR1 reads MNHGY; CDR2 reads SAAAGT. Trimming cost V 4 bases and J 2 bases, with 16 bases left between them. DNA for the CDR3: TGTGCCAGCAGTTTCCGGGGGACGGGAATCACAGATACGCAGTATTTT. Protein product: CASSFRGTGITDTQYF.

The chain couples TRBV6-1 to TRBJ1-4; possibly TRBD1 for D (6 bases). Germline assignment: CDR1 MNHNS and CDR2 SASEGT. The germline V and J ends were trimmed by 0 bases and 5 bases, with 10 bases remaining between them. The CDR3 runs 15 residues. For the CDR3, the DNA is TGTGCCAGCAGTGAAGCGTGGGGGCTCAATGAAAAACTGTTTTTT. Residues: CASSEAWGLNEKLFF.

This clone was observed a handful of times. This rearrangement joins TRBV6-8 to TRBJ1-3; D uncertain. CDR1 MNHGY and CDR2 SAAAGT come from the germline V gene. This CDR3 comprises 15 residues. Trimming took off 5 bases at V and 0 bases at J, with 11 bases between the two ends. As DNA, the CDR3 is TGTGCCAGCAGTCCAGACGGGAGCTCTGGAAACACCATATATTTT. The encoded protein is CASSPDGSSGNTIYF.

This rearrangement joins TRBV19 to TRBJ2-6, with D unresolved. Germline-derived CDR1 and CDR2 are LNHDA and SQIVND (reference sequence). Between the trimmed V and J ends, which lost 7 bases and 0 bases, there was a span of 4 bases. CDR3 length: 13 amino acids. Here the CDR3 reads CASTGSGANVLTF. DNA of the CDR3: TGTGCCAGTACAGGCTCTGGGGCCAACGTCCTGACTTTC.

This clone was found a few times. The CDR3 here is CASSPHWGGTGGIGELFF. The CDR3 DNA is TGTGCCAGCAGTCCTCATTGGGGAGGGACAGGGGGAATCGGGGAGCTGTTTTTT. V usage is TRBV6-8 and J usage is TRBJ2-2; 11 nucleotides line up with TRBD1. With 5 bases clipped from V and 7 bases from J, the junction kept 15 bases outside the gene matches. CDR1 and CDR2 (germline): MNHGY, SAAAGT. This CDR3 region has 18 residues.

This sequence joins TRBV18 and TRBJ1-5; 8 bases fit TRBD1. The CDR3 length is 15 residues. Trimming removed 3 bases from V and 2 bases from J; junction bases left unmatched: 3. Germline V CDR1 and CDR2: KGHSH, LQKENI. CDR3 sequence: CASSPGQGGNQPQHF. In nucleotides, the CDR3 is TGTGCCAGCTCACCCGGACAGGGAGGCAATCAGCCCCAGCATTTT.

The CDR3 DNA follows: TGTGCCAGTACCAAAGGACTAACTAACACCGGGGAGCTGTTTTTT. It encodes CASTKGLTNTGELFF. This rearrangement joins TRBV19 to TRBJ2-2; tentative D call: TRBD2 (6 bases). V was pared by 7 bases and J by 2 bases, with 14 bases between. The germline gives CDR1 LNHDA, CDR2 SQIVND (reference sequence). The CDR3 consists of 15 residues. The full variable domain, in which reference TRBV19 and TRBJ2-2 provide the parts outside the CDR3, is DGGITQSPKYLFRKEGQNVTLSCEQNLNHDAMYWYRQDPGQGLRLIYYSQIVNDFQKGDIAEGYSVSREKKESFPLTVTSAQKNPTAFYLCASTKGLTNTGELFFGEGSRLTVL.

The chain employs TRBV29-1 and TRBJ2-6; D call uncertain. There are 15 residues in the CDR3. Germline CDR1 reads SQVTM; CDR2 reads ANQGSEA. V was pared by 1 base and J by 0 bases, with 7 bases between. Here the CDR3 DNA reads TGCAGCGTTGAAGGTTTCGGCTCTGGGGCCAACGTCCTGACTTTC. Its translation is CSVEGFGSGANVLTF.

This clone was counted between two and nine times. This CDR3 is CASSYSRRGPGGYTF. DNA of the CDR3: TGTGCCAGCAGTTACTCGAGGAGGGGGCCCGGGGGCTACACCTTC. The chain is built from TRBV6-8 and TRBJ1-2, with TRBD1 matching over 7 bases. The J segment lost 8 bases and the V segment lost 0 bases, leaving 9 bases of the junction unmatched. The germline gives CDR1 MNHGY, CDR2 SAAAGT. The CDR3 runs 15 residues.

The CDR3 DNA reads TGTGCCAGCAGAGCCGGGACTCCATTAGGGGAGCAGTACTTC. Protein: CASRAGTPLGEQYF. V is TRBV28 and J is TRBJ2-7; possibly TRBD2 for D (6 bases). CDR1 and CDR2 from the germline V gene are MDHEN and SYDVKM. The CDR3 runs to 14 residues. V gave up 6 bases and J gave up 7 bases, with 19 bases separating them.

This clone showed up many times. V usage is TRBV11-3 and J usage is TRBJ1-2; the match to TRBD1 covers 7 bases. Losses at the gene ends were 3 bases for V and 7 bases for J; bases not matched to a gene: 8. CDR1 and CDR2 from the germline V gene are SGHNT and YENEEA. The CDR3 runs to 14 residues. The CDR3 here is CASSLATGAGGYTF. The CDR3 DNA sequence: TGTGCCAGCAGCTTGGCAACAGGGGCAGGTGGCTACACCTTC.

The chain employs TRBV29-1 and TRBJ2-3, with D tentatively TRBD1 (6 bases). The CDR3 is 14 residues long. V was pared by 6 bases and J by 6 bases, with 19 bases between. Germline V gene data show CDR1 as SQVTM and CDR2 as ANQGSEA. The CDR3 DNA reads TGCAGCGTGCCCCGATGGAACAGGGATGATACGCAGTATTTT. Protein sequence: CSVPRWNRDDTQYF.

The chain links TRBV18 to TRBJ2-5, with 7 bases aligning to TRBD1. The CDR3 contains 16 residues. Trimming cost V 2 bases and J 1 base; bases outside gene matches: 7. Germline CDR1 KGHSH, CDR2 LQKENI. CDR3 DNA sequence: TGTGCCAGCTCACCAATAATCGACAGGGCCCAAGAGACCCAGTACTTC. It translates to CASSPIIDRAQETQYF.

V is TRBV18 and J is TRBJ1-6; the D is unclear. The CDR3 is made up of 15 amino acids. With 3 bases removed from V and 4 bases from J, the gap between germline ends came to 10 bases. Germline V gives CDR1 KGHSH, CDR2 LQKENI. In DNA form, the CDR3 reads TGTGCCAGCTCACCGGACTCTTATTATAATTCACCCCTCCACTTT. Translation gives CASSPDSYYNSPLHF.

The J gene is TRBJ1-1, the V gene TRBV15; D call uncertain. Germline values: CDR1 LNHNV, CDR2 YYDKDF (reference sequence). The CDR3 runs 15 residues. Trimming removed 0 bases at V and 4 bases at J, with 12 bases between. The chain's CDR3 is CATSREVGLTTEAFF. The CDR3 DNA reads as TGTGCCACCAGCAGAGAAGTGGGTTTGACCACTGAAGCTTTCTTT.

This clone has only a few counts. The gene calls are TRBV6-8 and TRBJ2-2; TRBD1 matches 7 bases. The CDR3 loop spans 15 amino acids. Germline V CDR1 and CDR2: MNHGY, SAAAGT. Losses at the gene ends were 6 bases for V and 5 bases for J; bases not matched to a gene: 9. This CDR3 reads CASSVDRAMTGELFF. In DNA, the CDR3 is TGTGCCAGCAGCGTCGACAGGGCTATGACCGGGGAGCTGTTTTTT.

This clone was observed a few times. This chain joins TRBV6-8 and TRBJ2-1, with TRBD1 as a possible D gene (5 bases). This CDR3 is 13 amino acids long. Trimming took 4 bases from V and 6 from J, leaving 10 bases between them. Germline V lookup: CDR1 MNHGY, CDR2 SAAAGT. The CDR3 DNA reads TGTGCCAGCAGTTCCGGCAGGGTCAATGAGCAGTTCTTC. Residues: CASSSGRVNEQFF.

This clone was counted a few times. The CDR3 region has the DNA TGTGCCAGCGGCCCAGCGGGGTACGAGCAGTACTTC. This gives the protein CASGPAGYEQYF. V is TRBV10-3 and J is TRBJ2-7; 7 bases are shared with TRBD2. V trimming: 10 bases; J trimming: 4 bases; junction bases outside the gene matches: 7. The germline V gene encodes CDR1 ENHRY and CDR2 SYGVKD. This CDR3 has 12 amino acids.

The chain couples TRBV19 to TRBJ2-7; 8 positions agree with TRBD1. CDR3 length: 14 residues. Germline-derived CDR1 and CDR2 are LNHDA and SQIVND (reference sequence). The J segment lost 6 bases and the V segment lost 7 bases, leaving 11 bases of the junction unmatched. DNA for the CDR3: TGTGCCAGTACGGACGACCAGGGGGCTCGCGAGCAGTACTTC. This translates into CASTDDQGAREQYF. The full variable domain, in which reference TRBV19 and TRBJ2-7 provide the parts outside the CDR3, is DGGITQSPKYLFRKEGQNVTLSCEQNLNHDAMYWYRQDPGQGLRLIYYSQIVNDFQKGDIAEGYSVSREKKESFPLTVTSAQKNPTAFYLCASTDDQGAREQYFGPGTRLTVT.

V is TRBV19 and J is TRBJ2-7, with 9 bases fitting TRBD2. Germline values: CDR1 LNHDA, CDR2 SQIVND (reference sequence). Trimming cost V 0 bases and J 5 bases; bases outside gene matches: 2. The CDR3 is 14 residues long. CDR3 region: CASSIDSGRNEQYF. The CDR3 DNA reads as TGTGCCAGTAGTATAGACAGCGGGAGGAACGAGCAGTACTTC. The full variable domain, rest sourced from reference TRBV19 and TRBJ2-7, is DGGITQSPKYLFRKEGQNVTLSCEQNLNHDAMYWYRQDPGQGLRLIYYSQIVNDFQKGDIAEGYSVSREKKESFPLTVTSAQKNPTAFYLCASSIDSGRNEQYFGPGTRLTVT.